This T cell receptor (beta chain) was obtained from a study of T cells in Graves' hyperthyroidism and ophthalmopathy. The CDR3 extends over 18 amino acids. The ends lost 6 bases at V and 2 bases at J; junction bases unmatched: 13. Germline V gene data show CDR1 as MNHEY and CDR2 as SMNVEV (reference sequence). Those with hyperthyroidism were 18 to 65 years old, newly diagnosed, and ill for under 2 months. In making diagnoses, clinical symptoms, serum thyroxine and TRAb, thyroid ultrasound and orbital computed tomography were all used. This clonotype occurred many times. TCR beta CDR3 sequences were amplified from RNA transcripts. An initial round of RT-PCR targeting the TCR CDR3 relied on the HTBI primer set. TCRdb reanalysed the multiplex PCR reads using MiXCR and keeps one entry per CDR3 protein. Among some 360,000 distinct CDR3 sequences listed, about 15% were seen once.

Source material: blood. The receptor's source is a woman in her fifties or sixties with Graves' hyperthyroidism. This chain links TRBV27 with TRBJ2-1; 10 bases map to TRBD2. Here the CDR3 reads CASRKGLAALSTYNEQFF. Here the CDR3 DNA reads TGTGCCAGCAGAAAAGGACTAGCGGCTCTATCAACCTACAATGAGCAGTTCTTC.